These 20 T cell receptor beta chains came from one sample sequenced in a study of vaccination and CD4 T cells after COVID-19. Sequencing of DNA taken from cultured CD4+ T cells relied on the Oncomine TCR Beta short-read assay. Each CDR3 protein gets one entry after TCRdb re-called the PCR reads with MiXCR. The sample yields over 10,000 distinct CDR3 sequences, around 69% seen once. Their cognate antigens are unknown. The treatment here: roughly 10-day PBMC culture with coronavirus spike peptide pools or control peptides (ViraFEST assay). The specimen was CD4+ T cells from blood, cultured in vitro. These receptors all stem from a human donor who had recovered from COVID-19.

The DNA of the CDR3 is TGTGCCAGTAGCCACGGGGGAGGCGTATACGAGCAGTACTTC. This encodes CASSHGGGVYEQYF. V usage is TRBV19 and J usage is TRBJ2-7, with D tentatively TRBD2 (6 bases). V was cut by 6 bases and J by 4 bases, with 16 bases left in between. The CDR3 length is 14 residues. The germline gives CDR1 LNHDA, CDR2 SQIVND (reference sequence).

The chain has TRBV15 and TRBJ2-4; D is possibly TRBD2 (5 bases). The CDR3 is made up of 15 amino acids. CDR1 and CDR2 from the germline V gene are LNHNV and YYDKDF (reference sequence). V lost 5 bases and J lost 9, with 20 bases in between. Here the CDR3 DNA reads TGTGCCACCAGCGGACCGACGGGGTTATTCCGCATTCAGTACTTC. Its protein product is CATSGPTGLFRIQYF.

This CDR3 is CASSEDPGRETQYF. CDR3 bases: TGTGCCAGCAGTGAAGACCCGGGGAGGGAGACCCAGTACTTC. The rearrangement joins TRBV6-1 to TRBJ2-5; D is perhaps TRBD2 (6 bases). The V and J ends lost 1 base and 5 bases respectively, with 11 bases between them. This CDR3 spans 14 amino acids. Germline V gives CDR1 MNHNS, CDR2 SASEGT.

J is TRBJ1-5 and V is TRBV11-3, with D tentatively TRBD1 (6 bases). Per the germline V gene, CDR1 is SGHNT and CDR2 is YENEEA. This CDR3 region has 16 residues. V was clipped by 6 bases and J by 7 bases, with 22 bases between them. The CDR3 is CASRSSKGGGYQPQHF. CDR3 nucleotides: TGTGCCAGCAGATCCTCTAAGGGGGGAGGGTACCAGCCCCAGCATTTT.

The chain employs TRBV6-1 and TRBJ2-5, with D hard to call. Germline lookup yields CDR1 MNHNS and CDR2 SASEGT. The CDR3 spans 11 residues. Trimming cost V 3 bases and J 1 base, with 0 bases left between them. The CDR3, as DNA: TGTGCCAGCAGTGACCAAGAGACCCAGTACTTC. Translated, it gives CASSDQETQYF.

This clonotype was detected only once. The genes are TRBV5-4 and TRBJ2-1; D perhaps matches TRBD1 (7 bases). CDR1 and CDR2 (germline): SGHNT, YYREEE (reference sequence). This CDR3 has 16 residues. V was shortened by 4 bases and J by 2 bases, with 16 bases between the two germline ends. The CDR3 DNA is TGTGCCAGCAGCGTAGCAGGGGGAGGCACCTACAATGAGCAGTTCTTC. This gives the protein CASSVAGGGTYNEQFF.

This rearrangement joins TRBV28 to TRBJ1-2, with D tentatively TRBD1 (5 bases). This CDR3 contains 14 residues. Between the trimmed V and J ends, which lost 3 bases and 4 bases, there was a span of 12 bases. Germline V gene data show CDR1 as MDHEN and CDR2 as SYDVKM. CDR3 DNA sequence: TGTGCCAGCAGTTTCGGGGGATCTCGCTATGGCTACACCTTC. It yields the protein CASSFGGSRYGYTF.

DNA of the CDR3: TGTGCCAGCAGTTTTCTCGCCGGGGGCTATGGCTACACCTTC. It is translated as CASSFLAGGYGYTF. The chain uses TRBV6-5 and TRBJ1-2; D may be TRBD1 (5 bases). CDR1 is MNHEY, CDR2 SVGAGI, per germline. The length of the CDR3 is 14 residues. Trimming pared 4 bases from V and 4 bases from J, leaving 13 bases between.

In DNA, the CDR3 is TGCAGTGCTATTCGGCGGGTTACCTACGAGCAGTACTTC. Translating gives CSAIRRVTYEQYF. The V call is TRBV20-1, the J call TRBJ2-7; D is perhaps TRBD2 (5 bases). Germline CDR1 reads DFQATT; CDR2 reads SNEGSKA (reference sequence). This CDR3 is 13 amino acids long. Between the trimmed V and J ends, which lost 4 bases and 2 bases, there was a span of 12 bases.

CDR3 nucleotide sequence: TGTGCCAGCAGTTATCAGGGTTCGAAAGGCTACACCTTC. Protein sequence: CASSYQGSKGYTF. This chain joins TRBV6-5 and TRBJ1-2, with D perhaps TRBD1 (5 bases). Germline CDR1 is MNHEY and CDR2 is SVGAGI. The CDR3 has 13 residues. V was pared by 3 bases and J by 8 bases, with 13 bases between.

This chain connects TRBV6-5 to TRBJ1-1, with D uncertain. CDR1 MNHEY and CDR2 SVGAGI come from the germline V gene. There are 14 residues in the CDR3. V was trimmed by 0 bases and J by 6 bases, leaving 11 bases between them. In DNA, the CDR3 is TGTGCCAGCAGTTACTCGGGGAGAGGTCCTGAAGCTTTCTTT. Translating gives CASSYSGRGPEAFF.

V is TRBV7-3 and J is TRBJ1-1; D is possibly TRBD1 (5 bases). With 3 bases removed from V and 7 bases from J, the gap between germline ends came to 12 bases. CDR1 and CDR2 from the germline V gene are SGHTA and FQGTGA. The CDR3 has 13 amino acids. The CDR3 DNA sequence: TGTGCCAGCAGCTTGGACCTTCAGGGTGAAGCTTTCTTT. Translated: CASSLDLQGEAFF.

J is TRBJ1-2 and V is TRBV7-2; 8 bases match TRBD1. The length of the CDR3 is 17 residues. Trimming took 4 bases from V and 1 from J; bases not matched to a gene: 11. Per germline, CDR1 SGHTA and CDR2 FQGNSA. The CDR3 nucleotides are TGTGCCAGCAGCTCCCGACAGGGGACCATTGATAACTATGGCTACACCTTC. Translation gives CASSSRQGTIDNYGYTF. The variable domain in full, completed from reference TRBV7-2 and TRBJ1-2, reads GAGVSQSPSNKVTEKGKDVELRCDPISGHTALYWYRQSLGQGLEFLIYFQGNSAPDKSGLPSDRFSAERTGGSVSTLTIQRTQQEDSAVYLCASSSRQGTIDNYGYTFGSGTRLTVV.

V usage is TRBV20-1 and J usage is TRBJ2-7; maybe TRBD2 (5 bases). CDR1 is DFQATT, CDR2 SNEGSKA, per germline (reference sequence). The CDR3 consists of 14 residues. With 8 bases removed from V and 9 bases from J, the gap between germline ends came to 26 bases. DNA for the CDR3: TGCAGTACAAAGACGTGGAACCGACAAGCGGTGCAGTACTTC. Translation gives CSTKTWNRQAVQYF.

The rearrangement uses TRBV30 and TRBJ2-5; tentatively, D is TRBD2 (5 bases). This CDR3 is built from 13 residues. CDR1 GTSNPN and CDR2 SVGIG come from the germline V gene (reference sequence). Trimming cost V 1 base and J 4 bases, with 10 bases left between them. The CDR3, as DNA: TGTGCCTGGAGTGGGTCTAGCCCAGAGACCCAGTACTTC. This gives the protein CAWSGSSPETQYF.

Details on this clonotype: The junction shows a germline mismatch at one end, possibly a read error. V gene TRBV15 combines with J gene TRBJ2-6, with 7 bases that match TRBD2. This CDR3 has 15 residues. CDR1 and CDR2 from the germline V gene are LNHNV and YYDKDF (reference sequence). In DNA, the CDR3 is TGTGCCACCGGTGGCGGGGGTACTGGGGCCAACGTCCTGGCTTTC. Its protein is CATGGGGTGANVLAF.

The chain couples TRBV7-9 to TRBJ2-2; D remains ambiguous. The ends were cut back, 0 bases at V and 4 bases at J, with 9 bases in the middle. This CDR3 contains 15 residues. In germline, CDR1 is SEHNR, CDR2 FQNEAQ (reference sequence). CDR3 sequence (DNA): TGTGCCAGCAGCTTAGCGGACCCCTTCACCGGGGAGCTGTTTTTT. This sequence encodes CASSLADPFTGELFF.

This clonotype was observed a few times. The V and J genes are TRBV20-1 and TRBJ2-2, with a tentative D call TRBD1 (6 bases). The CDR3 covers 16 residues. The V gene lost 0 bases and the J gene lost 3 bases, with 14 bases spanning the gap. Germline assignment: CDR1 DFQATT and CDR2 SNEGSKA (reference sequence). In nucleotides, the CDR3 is TGCAGTGCTAGAGATCTTCACGCAGGGGACACCGGGGAGCTGTTTTTT. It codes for CSARDLHAGDTGELFF.

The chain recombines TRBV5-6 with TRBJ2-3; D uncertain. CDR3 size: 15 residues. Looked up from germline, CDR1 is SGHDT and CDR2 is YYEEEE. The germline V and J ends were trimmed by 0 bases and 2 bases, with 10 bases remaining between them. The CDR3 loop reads CASSLGRRPTDTQYF. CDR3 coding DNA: TGTGCCAGCAGCTTGGGACGTCGACCCACAGATACGCAGTATTTT.

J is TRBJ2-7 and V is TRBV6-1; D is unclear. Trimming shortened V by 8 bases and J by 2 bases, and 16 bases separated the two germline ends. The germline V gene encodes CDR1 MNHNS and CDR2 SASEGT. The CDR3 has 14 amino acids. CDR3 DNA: TGTGCCAGCGGTGGGTCTTCCCTCGCCTACGAGCAGTACTTC. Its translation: CASGGSSLAYEQYF.